A single sample is the source of the 17 T cell receptor beta chains below, sequenced in a study of cytomegalovirus exposure and HLA in healthy donors. PCR employed 60 Vbeta and 13 Jbeta primers. Here immunoSEQ multiplex PCR was the method, and the copy in TCRdb shows in-frame clones only, minus some. The table lists some 170,000 clones, 77% of them singletons. The sample comprised PBMCs. The source is a woman aged 55-69 years in good health and CMV-seropositive.

The CDR3: CASRSSGTARRNTEAFF. CDR3 DNA: TGTGCCAGCAGATCCTCCGGGACAGCCCGGAGAAACACTGAAGCTTTCTTT. The chain carries TRBV11-2 and TRBJ1-1; 7 bases are a match to TRBD1. The germline gives CDR1 SGHAT, CDR2 FQNNGV. Losses at the gene ends were 6 bases for V and 2 bases for J; bases not matched to a gene: 15. There are 17 residues in the CDR3.

The J gene is TRBJ2-7, the V gene TRBV30, with D possibly TRBD2 on 5 matching bases. This CDR3 is 12 amino acids long. V was pared by 0 bases and J by 7 bases, with 10 bases between. Per germline, CDR1 GTSNPN and CDR2 SVGIG (reference sequence). CDR3 sequence reads: CAWSVLRGEQYF. The CDR3 DNA reads as TGTGCCTGGAGTGTTCTACGGGGAGAGCAGTACTTC.

The chain carries TRBV6-1 and TRBJ2-5; TRBD2 aligns across 10 bases. CDR1 MNHNS and CDR2 SASEGT come from the germline V gene. Losses at the gene ends were 0 bases for V and 1 base for J; bases not matched to a gene: 2. This CDR3 has 16 residues. The CDR3 sequence is CASSEASGGSQETQYF. CDR3 DNA sequence: TGTGCCAGCAGTGAAGCTAGCGGGGGGTCCCAAGAGACCCAGTACTTC.

The chain has TRBV28 and TRBJ1-4, with 9 bases aligning to TRBD1. The CDR3 covers 16 residues. In germline, CDR1 is MDHEN, CDR2 SYDVKM. Unmatched junction bases numbered 10, after V lost 3 bases and J lost 8 bases. The CDR3 nucleotides are TGTGCCAGCAGTTTCACGACCGGGACAGGGAACGAAAAACTGTTTTTT. This translates into CASSFTTGTGNEKLFF.

The chain recombines TRBV28 with TRBJ2-7, with 9 bases identical to TRBD2. J gave up 0 bases and V 6 bases, and 9 bases lay outside the gene matches. The germline gives CDR1 MDHEN, CDR2 SYDVKM. The CDR3 runs 16 residues. CDR3 amino acids: CASRLTGTSSSYEQYF. Here the CDR3 DNA reads TGTGCCAGCAGGTTAACCGGGACTAGCAGCTCCTACGAGCAGTACTTC.

This rearrangement joins TRBV7-2 to TRBJ1-3; D might be TRBD1 (5 bases). The CDR3 totals 16 residues. The V gene's germline CDR1 is SGHTA and CDR2 FQGNSA. Deletions cut 5 bases from V and 3 bases from J, with 17 bases between. The CDR3 loop reads CASSPPGSQGGNTIYF. The CDR3 region has the DNA TGTGCCAGCAGCCCGCCCGGCTCCCAGGGTGGAAACACCATATATTTT. Drawing the rest from reference TRBV7-2 and TRBJ1-3, the complete variable domain is GAGVSQSPSNKVTEKGKDVELRCDPISGHTALYWYRQSLGQGLEFLIYFQGNSAPDKSGLPSDRFSAERTGGSVSTLTIQRTQQEDSAVYLCASSPPGSQGGNTIYFGEGSWLTVV.

J is TRBJ2-1 and V is TRBV7-2; D is unresolved. Germline V lookup: CDR1 SGHTA, CDR2 FQGNSA. Trimming took off 5 bases at V and 9 bases at J, with 8 bases between the two ends. CDR3 size: 11 residues. The CDR3 bases are TGTGCCAGCAGCCCTTCGGTTGAGCAGTTCTTC. It yields the protein CASSPSVEQFF.

The chain employs TRBV28 and TRBJ2-2; 7 positions agree with TRBD1. The CDR3 loop spans 16 amino acids. Germline V lookup: CDR1 MDHEN, CDR2 SYDVKM. V shed 3 bases and J 2 bases; nucleotides not matched to a gene: 6. DNA of the CDR3: TGTGCCAGCAGTTTGTTATCAGGGGGTAACACCGGGGAGCTGTTTTTT. This codes for CASSLLSGGNTGELFF.

The chain carries TRBV2 and TRBJ1-2; maybe TRBD1 (6 bases). This CDR3 has 11 residues. Between the trimmed V and J ends, which lost 8 bases and 4 bases, there was a span of 8 bases. Germline CDR1 is SNHLY and CDR2 is FYNNEI. This CDR3 is CASGTIYGYTF. CDR3 DNA: TGTGCCAGCGGGACAATCTATGGCTACACCTTC.

This chain connects TRBV6-1 to TRBJ2-7, with 10 positions matching TRBD1. V shed 7 bases, J shed 1 base, and the junction held 4 bases outside the gene matches. Germline V CDR1 and CDR2: MNHNS, SASEGT. This CDR3 comprises 14 residues. The CDR3 sequence is CASKTGGASYEQYF. In DNA form, the CDR3 reads TGTGCCAGCAAGACAGGGGGCGCATCCTACGAGCAGTACTTC.

The V call is TRBV7-9, the J call TRBJ2-7; D might be TRBD1 (6 bases). The CDR3 has 17 amino acids. CDR1 and CDR2 (germline): SEHNR, FQNEAQ (reference sequence). Trimming removed 1 base from V and 2 bases from J, with 18 bases in between. The CDR3 here is CASSLVAGVLSPYEQYF. CDR3 coding DNA: TGTGCCAGCAGCTTAGTGGCAGGGGTACTAAGCCCCTACGAGCAGTACTTC. The full variable domain, rest sourced from reference TRBV7-9 and TRBJ2-7, is DTGVSQNPRHKITKRGQNVTFRCDPISEHNRLYWYRQTLGQGPEFLTYFQNEAQLEKSRLLSDRFSAERPKGSFSTLEIQRTEQGDSAMYLCASSLVAGVLSPYEQYFGPGTRLTVT.

The rearrangement links TRBV7-2 to TRBJ2-3; tentatively, D is TRBD2 (7 bases). Germline CDR1 and CDR2: SGHTA and FQGNSA. The CDR3 length is 15 residues. Trimming stripped 2 bases from V and 1 base from J, with 10 bases between. The CDR3 spells CASSLRRGRTDTQYF. CDR3 bases: TGTGCCAGCAGCTTACGGCGGGGGCGCACAGATACGCAGTATTTT. Based on the CDR3 plus reference TRBV7-2 and TRBJ2-3, the full variable domain is GAGVSQSPSNKVTEKGKDVELRCDPISGHTALYWYRQSLGQGLEFLIYFQGNSAPDKSGLPSDRFSAERTGGSVSTLTIQRTQQEDSAVYLCASSLRRGRTDTQYFGPGTRLTVL.

This clone was seen a single time. The rearrangement joins TRBV7-8 to TRBJ2-7, with 9 bases identical to TRBD1. V dropped 5 bases and J dropped 4; count of bases not matched to a gene: 3. The CDR3 runs 13 residues. CDR1 is SGHVS and CDR2 is FQNEAQ in the germline V gene. The CDR3 sequence is CASSRGTGYEQYF. CDR3 DNA sequence: TGTGCCAGCAGCCGGGGGACAGGGTACGAGCAGTACTTC.

The V call is TRBV28, the J call TRBJ1-2, with 12 positions matching TRBD1. The CDR3 is 14 residues long. V was clipped by 4 bases and J by 8 bases; unmatched bases: 5. Germline V lookup: CDR1 MDHEN, CDR2 SYDVKM. CDR3 in DNA: TGTGCCAGCAGTTCGCCCGGGACAGGGGGCGGCTACACCTTC. Its translation: CASSSPGTGGGYTF.

This clone was recorded a few times. This sequence joins TRBV29-1 and TRBJ1-6; possible D gene TRBD1, 5 bases. The germline V gene encodes CDR1 SQVTM and CDR2 ANQGSEA. The CDR3 length is 14 residues. Trimming took off 1 base at V and 6 bases at J, with 10 bases between the two ends. DNA for the CDR3: TGCAGCGTTGAAGGGGGACTGATTAATTCACCCCTCCACTTT. Its protein is CSVEGGLINSPLHF.

The chain is built from TRBV4-2 and TRBJ1-5, with D perhaps TRBD1 (6 bases). The CDR3 is 14 amino acids. V was pared by 1 base and J by 3 bases, with 7 bases between. Looked up from germline, CDR1 is LGHNA and CDR2 is YNFKEQ. The CDR3 DNA is TGTGCCAGCAGCCAAGGGACAGACAATCAGCCCCAGCATTTT. It codes for CASSQGTDNQPQHF.

This clone was seen only once. The V call is TRBV6-5, the J call TRBJ1-2, with D perhaps matching TRBD1 (6 bases). The CDR3 loop spans 15 amino acids. Germline CDR1 reads MNHEY; CDR2 reads SVGAGI. V lost 2 bases, J lost 8 bases, and 18 bases lay in between. CDR3 coding DNA: TGTGCCAGCAGTTACATGGGGGCACAATCGGGGGGCTACACCTTC. As protein: CASSYMGAQSGGYTF.